Shown below are 4 T cell receptor beta chains from a single sample sequenced in a study of monozygotic twins with inflammatory bowel disease. Reprocessing the 5' RACE reads, TCRdb reports a single entry for every CDR3 protein and omits DNA. The sample's table shows about 300,000 distinct CDR3 sequences. The sample taken for sequencing was blood. The source of these receptors is a human donor with ulcerative colitis or Crohn's disease, or a healthy co-twin of an affected twin (not recorded which).

The chain links TRBV19 to TRBJ1-5; TCRdb outputs TRBD1, but without DNA this stays unchecked. The germline CDR1 and CDR2 sequences are LNHDA and SQIVND (reference sequence). The CDR3 has 17 residues. CDR3 protein: CASSKVGTEVFNQPQHF.

This sequence joins TRBV12-3 or TRBV12-4 and TRBJ1-1; as DNA is missing, the TRBD1 call by TCRdb cannot be tested. This CDR3 has 15 residues. The CDR3 reads CASSWSGGLNTEAFF.

The chain recombines TRBV4-3 with TRBJ2-3; TCRdb returns TRBD2, unconfirmable since there is no DNA. The CDR3 spans 15 residues. Germline V lookup: CDR1 LGHNA, CDR2 YSLEER. The CDR3 sequence: CASSGTSGRTDTQYF.

J is TRBJ2-1 and V is TRBV11-2; the TCRdb call, TRBD1, lacks DNA for checking. The CDR3 consists of 15 residues. CDR1 is SGHAT and CDR2 is FQNNGV in the germline V gene. This chain's CDR3 is CASSLGPAGGGEQFF.